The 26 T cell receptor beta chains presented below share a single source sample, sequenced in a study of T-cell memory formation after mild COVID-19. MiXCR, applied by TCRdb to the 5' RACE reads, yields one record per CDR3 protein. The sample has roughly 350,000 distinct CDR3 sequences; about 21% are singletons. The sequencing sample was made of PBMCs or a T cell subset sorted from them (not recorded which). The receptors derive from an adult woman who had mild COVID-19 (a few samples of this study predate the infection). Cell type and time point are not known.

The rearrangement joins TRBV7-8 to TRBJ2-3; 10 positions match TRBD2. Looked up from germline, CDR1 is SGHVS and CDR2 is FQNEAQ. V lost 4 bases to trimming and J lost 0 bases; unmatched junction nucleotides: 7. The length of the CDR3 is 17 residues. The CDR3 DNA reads TGTGCCAGCAGCTGGTCGGCTAGCGGGGGAAGCACAGATACGCAGTATTTT. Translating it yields CASSWSASGGSTDTQYF.

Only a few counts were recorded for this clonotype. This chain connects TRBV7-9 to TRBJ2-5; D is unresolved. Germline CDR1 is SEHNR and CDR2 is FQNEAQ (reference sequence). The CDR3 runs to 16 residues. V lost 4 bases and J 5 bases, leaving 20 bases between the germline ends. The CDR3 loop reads CASSSSRANIPETQYF. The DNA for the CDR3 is TGTGCCAGCAGCTCCAGCCGGGCCAACATCCCCGAGACCCAGTACTTC.

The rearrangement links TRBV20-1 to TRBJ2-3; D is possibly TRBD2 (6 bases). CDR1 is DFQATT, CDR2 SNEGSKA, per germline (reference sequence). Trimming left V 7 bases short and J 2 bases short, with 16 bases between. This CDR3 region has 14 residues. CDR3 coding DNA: TGCAGTGGGCAGGGACTCAGTCACACAGATACGCAGTATTTT. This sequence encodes CSGQGLSHTDTQYF.

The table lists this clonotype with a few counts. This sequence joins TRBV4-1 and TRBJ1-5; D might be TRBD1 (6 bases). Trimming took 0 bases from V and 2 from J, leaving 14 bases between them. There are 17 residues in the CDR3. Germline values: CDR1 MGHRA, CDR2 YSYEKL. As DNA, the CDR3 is TGCGCCAGCAGCCAAGATGGGGGGGGCGCGGGCAATCAGCCCCAGCATTTT. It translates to CASSQDGGGAGNQPQHF.

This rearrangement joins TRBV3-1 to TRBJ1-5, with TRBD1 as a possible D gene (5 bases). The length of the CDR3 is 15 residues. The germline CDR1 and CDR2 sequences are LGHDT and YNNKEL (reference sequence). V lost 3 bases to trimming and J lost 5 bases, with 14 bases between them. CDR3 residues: CASSQMSGHDQPQHF. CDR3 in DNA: TGTGCCAGCAGCCAGATGTCAGGGCACGATCAGCCCCAGCATTTT.

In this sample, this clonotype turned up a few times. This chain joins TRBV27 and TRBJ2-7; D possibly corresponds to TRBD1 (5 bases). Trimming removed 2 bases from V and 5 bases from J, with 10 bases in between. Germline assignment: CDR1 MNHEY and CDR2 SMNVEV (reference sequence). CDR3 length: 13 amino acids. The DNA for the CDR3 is TGTGCCAGCAGTTTAAGGGGATTCGACGAGCAGTACTTC. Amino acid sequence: CASSLRGFDEQYF.

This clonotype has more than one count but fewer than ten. The CDR3 loop is CASSVGDRGSNTEAFF. DNA for the CDR3: TGTGCCAGCAGCGTAGGGGACAGGGGATCTAACACTGAAGCTTTCTTT. This rearrangement joins TRBV9 to TRBJ1-1, with TRBD1 identical over 10 bases. The J segment lost 2 bases and the V segment lost 0 bases, leaving 4 bases of the junction unmatched. The CDR3 is 16 residues long. Germline V gene lookup returns CDR1 SGDLS and CDR2 YYNGEE.

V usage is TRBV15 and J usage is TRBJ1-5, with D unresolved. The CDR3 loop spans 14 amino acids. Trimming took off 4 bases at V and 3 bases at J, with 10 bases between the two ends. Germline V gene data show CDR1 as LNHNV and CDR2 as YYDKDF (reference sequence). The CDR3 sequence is CATSITRNNQPQHF. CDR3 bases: TGTGCCACCAGCATTACACGGAACAATCAGCCCCAGCATTTT.

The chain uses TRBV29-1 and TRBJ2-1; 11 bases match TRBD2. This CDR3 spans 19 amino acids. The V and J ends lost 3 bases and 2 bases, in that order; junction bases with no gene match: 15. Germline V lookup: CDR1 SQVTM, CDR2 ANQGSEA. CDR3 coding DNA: TGCAGCGTTGAGGGGGAACTAGCGGGAGCCTCTTTAGCCTACAATGAGCAGTTCTTC. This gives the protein CSVEGELAGASLAYNEQFF.

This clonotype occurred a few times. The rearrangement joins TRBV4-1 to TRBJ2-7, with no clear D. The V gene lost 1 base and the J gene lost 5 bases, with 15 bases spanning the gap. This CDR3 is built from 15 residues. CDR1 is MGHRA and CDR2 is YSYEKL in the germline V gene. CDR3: CASSQVSLVENEQYF. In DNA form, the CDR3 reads TGCGCCAGCAGCCAAGTTTCCCTCGTAGAAAACGAGCAGTACTTC.

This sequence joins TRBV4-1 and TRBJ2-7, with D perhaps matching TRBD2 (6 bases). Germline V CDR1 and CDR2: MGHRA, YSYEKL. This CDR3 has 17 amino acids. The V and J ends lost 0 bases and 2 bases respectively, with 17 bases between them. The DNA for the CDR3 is TGCGCCAGCAGCCAAGAACGTGCACTAGCTGGTACCTACGAGCAGTACTTC. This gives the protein CASSQERALAGTYEQYF.

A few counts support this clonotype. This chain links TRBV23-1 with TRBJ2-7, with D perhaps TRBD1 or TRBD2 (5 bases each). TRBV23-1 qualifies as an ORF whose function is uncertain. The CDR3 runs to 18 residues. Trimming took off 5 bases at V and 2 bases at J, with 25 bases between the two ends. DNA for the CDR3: TGCGCCAGCAGTTTTTATGGCCTGGGGCCAGTCGGGACCTACGAGCAGTACTTC. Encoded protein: CASSFYGLGPVGTYEQYF.

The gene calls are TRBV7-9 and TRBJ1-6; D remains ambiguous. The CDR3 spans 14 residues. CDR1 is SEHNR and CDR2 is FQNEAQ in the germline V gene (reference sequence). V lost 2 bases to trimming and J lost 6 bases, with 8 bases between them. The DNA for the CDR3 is TGTGCCAGCAGCTTAACGGGGATTAATTCACCCCTCCACTTT. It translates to CASSLTGINSPLHF. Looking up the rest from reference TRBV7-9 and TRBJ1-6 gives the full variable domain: DTGVSQNPRHKITKRGQNVTFRCDPISEHNRLYWYRQTLGQGPEFLTYFQNEAQLEKSRLLSDRFSAERPKGSFSTLEIQRTEQGDSAMYLCASSLTGINSPLHFGNGTRLTVT.

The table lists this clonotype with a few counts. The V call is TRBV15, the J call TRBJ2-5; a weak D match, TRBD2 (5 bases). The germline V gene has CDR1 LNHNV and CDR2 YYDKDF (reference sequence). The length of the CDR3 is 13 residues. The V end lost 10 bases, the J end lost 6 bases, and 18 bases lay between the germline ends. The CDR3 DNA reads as TGTGCCATCGCTTTACCGGGAAAAAAGACCCAGTACTTC. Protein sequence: CAIALPGKKTQYF.

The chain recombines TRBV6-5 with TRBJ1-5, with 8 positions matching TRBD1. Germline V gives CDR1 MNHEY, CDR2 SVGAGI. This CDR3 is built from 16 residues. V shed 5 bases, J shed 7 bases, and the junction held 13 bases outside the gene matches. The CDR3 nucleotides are TGTGCCAGCAGTCCTACCAACAGGGGGATAGGGCAGCCCCAGCATTTT. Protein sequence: CASSPTNRGIGQPQHF.

The CDR3 loop is CASSTRPREGTDTQYF. CDR3 coding DNA: TGTGCCAGCAGCACTCGTCCGCGGGAGGGCACAGATACGCAGTATTTT. The chain is built from TRBV7-8 and TRBJ2-3; 8 bases align to TRBD2. The length of the CDR3 is 16 residues. V shed 5 bases and J 1 base; nucleotides not matched to a gene: 8. CDR1 SGHVS and CDR2 FQNEAQ come from the germline V gene.

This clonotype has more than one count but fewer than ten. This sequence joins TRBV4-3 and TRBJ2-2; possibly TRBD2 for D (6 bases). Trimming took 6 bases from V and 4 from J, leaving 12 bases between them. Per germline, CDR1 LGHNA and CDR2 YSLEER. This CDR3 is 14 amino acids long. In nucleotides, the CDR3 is TGCGCCAGCAGTCAGGAGGGAGGCACCGGGGAGCTGTTTTTT. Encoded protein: CASSQEGGTGELFF.

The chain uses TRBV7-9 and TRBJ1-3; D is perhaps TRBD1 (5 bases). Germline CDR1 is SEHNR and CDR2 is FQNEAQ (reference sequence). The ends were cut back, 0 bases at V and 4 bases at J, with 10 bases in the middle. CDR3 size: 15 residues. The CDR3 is CASSLARQRGNTIYF. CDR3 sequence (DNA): TGTGCCAGCAGCTTAGCGCGACAGAGGGGAAACACCATATATTTT.

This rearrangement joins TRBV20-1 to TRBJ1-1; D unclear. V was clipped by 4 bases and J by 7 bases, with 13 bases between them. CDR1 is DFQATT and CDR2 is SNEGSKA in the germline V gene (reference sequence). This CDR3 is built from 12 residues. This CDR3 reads CSATYRAREAFF. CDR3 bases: TGCAGTGCTACCTACCGAGCCCGTGAAGCTTTCTTT.

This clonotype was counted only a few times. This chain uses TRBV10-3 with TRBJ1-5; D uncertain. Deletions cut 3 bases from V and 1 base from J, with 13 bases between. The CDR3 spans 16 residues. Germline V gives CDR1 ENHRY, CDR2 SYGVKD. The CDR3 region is CAISDFGPLSNQPQHF. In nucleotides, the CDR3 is TGTGCCATCAGTGACTTTGGACCTTTAAGCAATCAGCCCCAGCATTTT.

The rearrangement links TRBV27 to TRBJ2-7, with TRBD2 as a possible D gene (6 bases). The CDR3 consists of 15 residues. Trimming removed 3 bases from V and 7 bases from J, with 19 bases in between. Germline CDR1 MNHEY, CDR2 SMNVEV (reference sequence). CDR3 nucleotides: TGTGCCAGCAGTTTGAGTCTAAGCAGGGCGGGAGAGCAGTACTTC. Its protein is CASSLSLSRAGEQYF.

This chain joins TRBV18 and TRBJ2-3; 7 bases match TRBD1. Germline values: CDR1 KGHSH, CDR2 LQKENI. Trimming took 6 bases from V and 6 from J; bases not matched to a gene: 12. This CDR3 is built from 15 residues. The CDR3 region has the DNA TGTGCCAGCTCGCCTCTCGGGACAGCTGGGGATACGCAGTATTTT. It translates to CASSPLGTAGDTQYF.

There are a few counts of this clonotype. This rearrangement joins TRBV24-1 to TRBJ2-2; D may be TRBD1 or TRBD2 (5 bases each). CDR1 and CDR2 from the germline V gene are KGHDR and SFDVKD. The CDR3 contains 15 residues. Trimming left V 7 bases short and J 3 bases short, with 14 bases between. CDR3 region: CATSNEGTDTGELFF. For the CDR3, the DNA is TGTGCCACCAGCAACGAGGGGACGGACACCGGGGAGCTGTTTTTT.

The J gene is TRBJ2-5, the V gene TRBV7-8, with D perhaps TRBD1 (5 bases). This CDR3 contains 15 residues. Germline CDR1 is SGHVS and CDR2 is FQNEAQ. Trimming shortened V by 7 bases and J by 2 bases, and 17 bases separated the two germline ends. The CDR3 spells CASILQGNAQETQYF. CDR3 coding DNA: TGTGCCAGCATCCTCCAGGGTAATGCACAAGAGACCCAGTACTTC.

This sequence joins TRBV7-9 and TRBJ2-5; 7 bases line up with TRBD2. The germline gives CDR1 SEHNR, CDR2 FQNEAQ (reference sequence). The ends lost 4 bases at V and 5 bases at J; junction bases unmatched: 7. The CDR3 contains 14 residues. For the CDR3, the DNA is TGTGCCAGCAGCTCGGGACTATATCCGGAGACCCAGTACTTC. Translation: CASSSGLYPETQYF.

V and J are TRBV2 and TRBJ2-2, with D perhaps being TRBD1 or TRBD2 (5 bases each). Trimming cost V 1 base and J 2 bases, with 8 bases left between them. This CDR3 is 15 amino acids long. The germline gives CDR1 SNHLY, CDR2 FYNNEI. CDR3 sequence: CASSEGGANTGELFF. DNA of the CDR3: TGTGCCAGCAGTGAAGGAGGGGCTAACACCGGGGAGCTGTTTTTT.